The present entry profiles one T cell receptor beta chain with its context. The entry originates in a study of CD8+CD57+ T cells in acquired aplastic anemia. Overall study context: Sorted CD4+ and CD8+ cells gave a mean 3.2 ug DNA, range 0.2 to 27.4 ug.

Template material for TCR beta VDJ and CDR3 profiling consisted of genomic DNA. TCRdb passed the reads through MiXCR, listing each CDR3 protein once. Of roughly 160,000 distinct CDR3 sequences in the sample, 71% are singletons; the top ten hold approximately 42%. Before being chosen for sequencing, patients had shown CD8+CD57+ cell expansion by flow cytometry. With no exception, the patients had severe acquired aplastic anemia. The CDR3 covers 18 residues. V trimming: 6 bases; J trimming: 2 bases; junction bases outside the gene matches: 9. Germline V lookup: CDR1 WSHSY, CDR2 SAAADI. Sequencing input: sorted CD4+, CD8+, or CD8+CD57+ T cells (not recorded which) from PBMCs. This TCR was recovered from a human donor with aplastic anemia. The chain recombines TRBV10-2 with TRBJ2-3, with 15 bases that match TRBD2. DNA for the CDR3: TGCGCCAGCAGGCAACCGGGACTAGCGGGGGGAACCACAGATACGCAGTATTTT. This sequence encodes CASRQPGLAGGTTDTQYF.